A single sample gave rise to the 22 T cell receptor beta chains below, sequenced in a study of T-cell reconstitution after alpha-beta-depleted transplantation in children. This sample's TCRbeta library carried unique molecular identifier barcodes. From the PCR reads, TCRdb called clonotypes with MiXCR, one entry per CDR3 protein. Of a few hundred thousand distinct CDR3 sequences listed, about 45% are singletons. Sequenced here: PBMCs, sampled before TCRalphabeta/CD19-depleted stem cell transplant. Every receptor here comes from a girl under 10 years old with aplastic anemia, due to receive a stem cell transplant.

The chain combines TRBV7-8 with TRBJ2-1; D is unclear. Trimming pared 7 bases from V and 4 bases from J, leaving 5 bases between. The CDR3 runs to 11 residues. Germline CDR1 SGHVS, CDR2 FQNEAQ. The chain's CDR3 is CASTIYNEQFF. CDR3 sequence (DNA): TGTGCCAGCACTATATACAATGAGCAGTTCTTC.

This chain connects TRBV9 to TRBJ2-1; perhaps TRBD2 as D (7 bases). CDR3 size: 17 residues. The V gene's germline CDR1 is SGDLS and CDR2 YYNGEE. V shed 1 base and J shed 9 bases, with 23 bases lying between them. CDR3 in amino acids: CASSVTPRSDRGAEQFF. DNA of the CDR3: TGTGCCAGCAGCGTAACTCCGCGGAGTGACCGGGGGGCTGAGCAGTTCTTC. The full variable domain, with the rest looked up from reference TRBV9 and TRBJ2-1, is DSGVTQTPKHLITATGQRVTLRCSPRSGDLSVYWYQQSLDQGLQFLIQYYNGEERAKGNILERFSAQQFPDLHSELNLSSLELGDSALYFCASSVTPRSDRGAEQFFGPGTRLTVL.

This clonotype appeared a few times. V is TRBV27 and J is TRBJ2-1; the D is unclear. Between the trimmed V and J ends, which lost 2 bases and 1 base, there was a span of 9 bases. The CDR3 has 15 amino acids. Germline V gives CDR1 MNHEY, CDR2 SMNVEV (reference sequence). CDR3 sequence reads: CASSLRRMSYNEQFF. The CDR3 DNA is TGTGCCAGCAGTTTAAGAAGAATGTCCTACAATGAGCAGTTCTTC.

The gene calls are TRBV3-1 and TRBJ2-3; D may be TRBD2 (6 bases). Trimming removed 11 bases from V and 2 bases from J, with 26 bases in between. The V gene's germline CDR1 is LGHDT and CDR2 YNNKEL (reference sequence). The CDR3 has 17 residues. CDR3 protein: CASTQSGGRFSTDTQYF. CDR3 DNA: TGTGCCTCCACCCAATCCGGAGGGAGGTTCTCCACAGATACGCAGTATTTT.

V and J are TRBV6-1 and TRBJ2-6; a weak D match, TRBD1 (6 bases). Germline values: CDR1 MNHNS, CDR2 SASEGT. Trimming left V 3 bases short and J 0 bases short, with 9 bases between. The CDR3 contains 16 residues. Here the CDR3 DNA reads TGTGCCAGCAGTGAGGGGGCCTTCTCTGGGGCCAACGTCCTGACTTTC. Translating it yields CASSEGAFSGANVLTF.

The chain links TRBV20-1 to TRBJ2-7; D is perhaps TRBD1 or TRBD2 (6 bases each). V lost 5 bases to trimming and J lost 0 bases, with 11 bases between them. The CDR3 extends over 13 amino acids. Per germline, CDR1 DFQATT and CDR2 SNEGSKA (reference sequence). The CDR3 bases are TGCAGTGCTTTCGGGGGCTACTCCTACGAGCAGTACTTC. It yields the protein CSAFGGYSYEQYF.

This clonotype showed up just a few times. The V gene is TRBV15, the J gene TRBJ1-6; D is possibly TRBD1 (5 bases). There are 15 residues in the CDR3. Germline CDR1 and CDR2: LNHNV and YYDKDF (reference sequence). V shed 0 bases and J shed 10 bases, with 13 bases lying between them. This chain's CDR3 is CATSRDPGGRSPLHF. The DNA of the CDR3 is TGTGCCACCAGCAGAGATCCGGGGGGAAGGTCACCCCTCCACTTT. The full variable domain, with the rest looked up from reference TRBV15 and TRBJ1-6, is DAMVIQNPRYQVTQFGKPVTLSCSQTLNHNVMYWYQQKSSQAPKLLFHYYDKDFNNEADTPDNFQSRRPNTSFCFLDIRSPGLGDTAMYLCATSRDPGGRSPLHFGNGTRLTVT.

The J gene is TRBJ2-3, the V gene TRBV10-3; tentatively, D is TRBD2 (5 bases). Germline V gives CDR1 ENHRY, CDR2 SYGVKD. The CDR3 is 14 amino acids. Trimming removed 7 bases from V and 6 bases from J, with 17 bases in between. CDR3 bases: TGTGCCATCACTTCGGATCTCGGCGGGGATACGCAGTATTTT. Protein: CAITSDLGGDTQYF.

The genes are TRBV5-1 and TRBJ2-1; D is possibly TRBD1 (5 bases). Germline CDR1 reads SGHRS; CDR2 reads YFSETQ. The CDR3 length is 18 residues. Trimming pared 1 base from V and 8 bases from J, leaving 25 bases between. Written as DNA, the CDR3 is TGCGCCAGCAGCTTGCCCCATGGGCTAACAGTTGGGGCCGATGAGCAGTTCTTC. Residues: CASSLPHGLTVGADEQFF.

Worth noting for this clonotype: The conserved phenylalanine or tryptophan normally closing the CDR3 is absent here, so this likely arose from a read error. The rearrangement links TRBV20-1 to TRBJ2-7; D gene ambiguous. CDR3 length equals 11 residues. Between the trimmed V and J ends, which lost 0 bases and 4 bases, there was a span of 4 bases. Per the germline V gene, CDR1 is DFQATT and CDR2 is SNEGSKA (reference sequence). CDR3 bases: TGCAGTGCTAGAGATAAGTACGAGCAGTACCTC. Amino acids: CSARDKYEQYL.

V gene TRBV14 combines with J gene TRBJ1-1; 7 bases fit TRBD1. In germline, CDR1 is SGHDN, CDR2 FVKESK. This CDR3 has 15 amino acids. The V segment lost 3 bases and the J segment 3 bases; nucleotides outside the gene matches: 7. In nucleotides, the CDR3 is TGTGCCAGCAGCCACGATATTACAGGGGACACTGAAGCTTTCTTT. Protein: CASSHDITGDTEAFF.

The chain uses TRBV20-1 and TRBJ1-6, with D unresolved. This CDR3 has 13 amino acids. From germline, CDR1 is DFQATT and CDR2 SNEGSKA (reference sequence). V was pared by 1 base and J by 8 bases, with 9 bases between. CDR3 DNA: TGCAGTGCTAGAGGGGCTGCGGATTCACCCCTCCACTTT. Its translation is CSARGAADSPLHF.

The sample holds a few counts of this clonotype. V is TRBV7-2 and J is TRBJ2-2; D is uncertain. The CDR3 consists of 13 residues. Germline CDR1 is SGHTA and CDR2 is FQGNSA. Trimming stripped 8 bases from V and 2 bases from J, with 9 bases between. The CDR3 DNA reads as TGTGCCAGCCATAGCCGAAACACCGGGGAGCTGTTTTTT. Translation gives CASHSRNTGELFF.

The J gene is TRBJ2-5, the V gene TRBV7-6; 11 bases line up with TRBD1. V lost 2 bases and J lost 1; bases outside the gene matches: 6. Germline assignment: CDR1 SGHVS and CDR2 FNYEAQ. This CDR3 has 17 residues. CDR3 amino acids: CASSLIGTGGIQETQYF. For the CDR3, the DNA is TGTGCCAGCAGCTTAATCGGGACAGGGGGGATCCAAGAGACCCAGTACTTC.

V and J are TRBV15 and TRBJ2-1; 8 positions agree with TRBD1. Germline-derived CDR1 and CDR2 are LNHNV and YYDKDF (reference sequence). The CDR3 is 15 residues long. The J segment lost 9 bases and the V segment lost 1 base, leaving 8 bases of the junction unmatched. The CDR3 sequence is CATSRVMQGAVEQFF. CDR3 nucleotide sequence: TGTGCCACCAGCAGAGTGATGCAGGGGGCGGTTGAGCAGTTCTTC.

The V gene is TRBV28, the J gene TRBJ2-7; the D gene could be TRBD1 or TRBD2 (7 bases each). This CDR3 is 16 amino acids long. The ends were cut back, 1 base at V and 3 bases at J, with 16 bases in the middle. Germline lookup yields CDR1 MDHEN and CDR2 SYDVKM. The CDR3 spells CASSLFPQGGSYEQYF. Written as DNA, the CDR3 is TGTGCCAGCAGTTTATTCCCCCAGGGGGGGAGCTACGAGCAGTACTTC.

This chain links TRBV12-3 or TRBV12-4 with TRBJ1-1; D is undetermined. The V and J ends lost 2 bases and 6 bases respectively, with 7 bases between them. The CDR3 consists of 12 residues. The CDR3 coding sequence is TGTGCCAGCAGTTTAATTCGTGCTGAAGCTTTCTTT. The encoded protein is CASSLIRAEAFF.

The chain is built from TRBV20-1 and TRBJ2-1; 13 bases fit TRBD2. Germline-derived CDR1 and CDR2 are DFQATT and SNEGSKA (reference sequence). This CDR3 has 16 amino acids. Unmatched junction bases numbered 7, after V lost 2 bases and J lost 6 bases. This CDR3 reads CSARFPGLAGTNEQFF. Here the CDR3 DNA reads TGCAGTGCTAGATTTCCGGGACTAGCGGGAACCAATGAGCAGTTCTTC.

This clonotype was found a few times. The chain couples TRBV27 to TRBJ2-1; D could derive from TRBD1 or TRBD2 (6 bases each). The CDR3 spans 15 residues. Trimming stripped 3 bases from V and 2 bases from J, with 11 bases between. Germline values: CDR1 MNHEY, CDR2 SMNVEV (reference sequence). The CDR3: CASSFGGGAYNEQFF. DNA of the CDR3: TGTGCCAGCAGTTTCGGGGGCGGAGCCTACAATGAGCAGTTCTTC.

This clonotype appeared a few times. The chain recombines TRBV7-2 with TRBJ1-2, with 11 bases identical to TRBD1. V lost 5 bases and J lost 0; bases outside the gene matches: 8. The germline gives CDR1 SGHTA, CDR2 FQGNSA. The CDR3 consists of 17 residues. CDR3 nucleotide sequence: TGTGCCAGCAGCACGGACAGGGGGCGACGATCTAACTATGGCTACACCTTC. The encoded protein is CASSTDRGRRSNYGYTF.

The genes are TRBV6-1 and TRBJ1-1; D remains unclear. The CDR3 loop spans 14 amino acids. Germline-derived CDR1 and CDR2 are MNHNS and SASEGT. The V end lost 6 bases, the J end lost 0 bases, and 11 bases lay between the germline ends. CDR3 amino acids: CASRGRGVNTEAFF. The CDR3 coding sequence is TGTGCCAGCAGGGGCAGAGGTGTGAACACTGAAGCTTTCTTT.

This chain joins TRBV12-3 or TRBV12-4 and TRBJ2-3; maybe TRBD1 (6 bases). V dropped 10 bases and J dropped 4 bases, with 15 bases sitting between them. The CDR3 loop spans 13 amino acids. CDR3 residues: CATSLGGSDTQYF. The CDR3 DNA reads as TGTGCCACCTCCCTAGGGGGTTCAGATACGCAGTATTTT.